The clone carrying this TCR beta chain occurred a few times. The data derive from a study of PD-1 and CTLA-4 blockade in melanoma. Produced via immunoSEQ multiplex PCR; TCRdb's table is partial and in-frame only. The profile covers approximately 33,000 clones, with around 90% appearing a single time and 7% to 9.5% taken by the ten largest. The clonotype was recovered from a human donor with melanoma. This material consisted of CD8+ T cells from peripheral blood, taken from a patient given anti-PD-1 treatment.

The CDR3 is CASNSGPDFTDTQYF. As DNA, the CDR3 is TGTGCCAGCAATTCGGGACCCGACTTCACAGATACGCAGTATTTT. This chain links TRBV28 with TRBJ2-3; D tentatively fits TRBD1 or TRBD2 (5 bases each). V was trimmed by 7 bases and J by 2 bases, leaving 16 bases between them. This CDR3 is 15 amino acids long. CDR1 and CDR2 from the germline V gene are MDHEN and SYDVKM.